The clone carrying this T cell receptor (beta chain) was detected many times. As the template, RNA transcripts were used to amplify TCR beta CDR3 regions. HTBI-primed first-round RT-PCR preceded second-round multiplex PCR. TCRdb used MiXCR to reprocess the multiplex PCR reads, holding one entry per CDR3 protein. The sample lists around 470,000 distinct CDR3 sequences, approximately 15% occurring once. Germline V gene data show CDR1 as MNHEY and CDR2 as SMNVEV (reference sequence). V trimming: 3 bases; J trimming: 4 bases; junction bases outside the gene matches: 11. This CDR3 is built from 17 residues. The data were obtained in a study of Graves' ophthalmopathy and Graves' hyperthyroidism.

Sequenced input: blood. This chain connects TRBV27 to TRBJ2-7; TRBD2 matches 11 bases. This sequence was found in a woman younger than 45 with Graves' ophthalmopathy. The CDR3 sequence is CASSFLAGGPLGYEQYF. DNA of the CDR3: TGTGCCAGCAGTTTTCTAGCGGGAGGTCCCCTAGGTTACGAGCAGTACTTC.